The clone carrying this T cell receptor (beta chain) was counted only a few times. Following extraction, RNA underwent reverse transcription to cDNA, which served as the sequencing template. Profiling relied on immunoSEQ multiplex PCR, and the TCRdb table lists in-frame clones only, not all of them. The data show some 80,000 clones, with approximately 66% seen just once and roughly a quarter held by the top ten. These data belong to a study of CD8+ T cells in alopecia areata. V was clipped by 1 base and J by 11 bases, with 14 bases between them. The germline V gene has CDR1 SGHDN and CDR2 FVKESK. The CDR3 has 13 amino acids. Treatment meaning: oral pan-JAK inhibitor, 5-10 mg twice daily.

This sample comprised CD8+ T cells sorted from blood, obtained at week 24, from a patient treated with tofacitinib. The clonotype was recovered from a human donor with alopecia areata. This chain uses TRBV14 with TRBJ2-5, with a tentative D call TRBD1 (5 bases). CDR3 nucleotide sequence: TGTGCCAGCAGCCAAGGAATCAGGGATGAGCAGTACTTC. Protein: CASSQGIRDEQYF.